What follows are 17 T cell receptor beta chains derived from one specimen sequenced in a study of blood T cell repertoires in COVID-19. Sequencing was performed with immunoSEQ multiplex PCR; in TCRdb, only in-frame clones are kept and a portion is missing. The data show roughly 57,000 clones, with around 87% seen just once and roughly 6.5% held by the top ten. The source material was peripheral blood. The receptors come from an older woman with COVID-19, enrolled during active disease.

This clone is labeled medium-sized. The chain combines TRBV7-8 with TRBJ1-5; D is possibly TRBD1 (5 bases). Trimming stripped 3 bases from V and 4 bases from J, with 13 bases between. CDR3 length: 15 amino acids. Germline lookup yields CDR1 SGHVS and CDR2 FQNEAQ. CDR3 sequence reads: CASSFVRGENQPQHF. CDR3 nucleotide sequence: TGTGCCAGCAGCTTTGTCCGGGGGGAGAATCAGCCCCAGCATTTT.

CDR3 in DNA: TGTGCCAGCAGCCCAATAGCGGGAGAGACCGAGCAGTACTTC. Translating it yields CASSPIAGETEQYF. V gene TRBV3-1 (or the pseudogene TRBV3-2) combines with J gene TRBJ2-7; 9 bases map to TRBD2. The germline gives CDR1 LGHDT, CDR2 YNNKEL (reference sequence). The CDR3 extends over 14 amino acids. Trimming at V came to 4 bases and at J to 6 bases, leaving 7 bases not matched to a gene.

The chain employs TRBV3-1 (or the pseudogene TRBV3-2) and TRBJ1-2, with 7 bases identical to TRBD1. V lost 3 bases, J lost 4 bases, and 5 bases stayed unmatched. The germline V gene encodes CDR1 LGHDT and CDR2 YNNKEL (reference sequence). The CDR3 is made up of 14 amino acids. The CDR3 DNA sequence: TGTGCCAGCAGCCATAACAGGGGACTCTATGGCTACACCTTC. Residues: CASSHNRGLYGYTF.

This clone was seen just once. The chain carries TRBV14 and TRBJ2-1; no firm D call. The V gene lost 1 base and the J gene lost 6 bases, with 13 bases spanning the gap. The CDR3 contains 15 residues. Germline V gene data show CDR1 as SGHDN and CDR2 as FVKESK. CDR3 coding DNA: TGTGCCAGCAGCCAAGTGCACAGCAGTTTCAATGAGCAGTTCTTC. The encoded protein is CASSQVHSSFNEQFF.

As DNA, the CDR3 is TGTGCCAGCAGCCCCGGGACTAGCGGGAGTGCGTCCTACAATGAGCAGTTCTTC. Translation gives CASSPGTSGSASYNEQFF. This chain joins TRBV5-4 and TRBJ2-1; 14 bases match TRBD2. CDR1 is SGHNT and CDR2 is YYREEE in the germline V gene (reference sequence). V dropped 4 bases and J dropped 1; count of bases not matched to a gene: 7. The CDR3 is 18 amino acids.

This chain joins TRBV18 and TRBJ1-1, with a possible D match to TRBD1 (5 bases). V lost 2 bases and J 8 bases, leaving 12 bases between the germline ends. The CDR3 is 13 amino acids. Germline V gene sequence: CDR1 KGHSH, CDR2 LQKENI. Written as DNA, the CDR3 is TGTGCCAGCTCACCAAGCCGCAGGGCGGAAGCTTTCTTT. Its translation: CASSPSRRAEAFF.

V is TRBV6-5 and J is TRBJ2-7; the match to TRBD2 covers 9 bases. CDR3 length: 14 amino acids. The ends lost 7 bases at V and 0 bases at J; junction bases unmatched: 4. Germline lookup yields CDR1 MNHEY and CDR2 SVGAGI. The CDR3 nucleotides read TGTGCCAGCAAGGCTAGCGGGACCTCCTACGAGCAGTACTTC. Residues: CASKASGTSYEQYF.

The V gene is TRBV7-9, the J gene TRBJ2-7; D unclear. The CDR3 extends over 11 amino acids. With 3 bases removed from V and 2 bases from J, the gap between germline ends came to 2 bases. Per the germline V gene, CDR1 is SEHNR and CDR2 is FQNEAQ (reference sequence). The CDR3, as DNA: TGTGCCAGCAGCTTTACCTACGAGCAGTACTTC. Residues: CASSFTYEQYF.

On this clone: The junction shows a germline mismatch at one end, possibly a read error. The rearrangement joins TRBV7-7 to TRBJ1-3, with 8 nucleotides matching TRBD1. The CDR3 has 17 amino acids. Per germline, CDR1 SSHAT and CDR2 FNYEAQ (reference sequence). The chain's CDR3 is CASSETGGFESGNTIYF. The CDR3 DNA follows: TGTGCTAGCAGCGAAACAGGGGGTTTTGAGTCTGGAAACACCATATATTTT.

In DNA form, the CDR3 reads TGCGCCAGCAGCCAAGAATGGAGGTTGTCTATAGGAAACACCATATATTTT. As protein: CASSQEWRLSIGNTIYF. The V gene is TRBV4-1, the J gene TRBJ1-3, with D uncertain. Trimming removed 0 bases from V and 4 bases from J, with 16 bases in between. CDR3 size: 17 residues. CDR1 and CDR2 from the germline V gene are MGHRA and YSYEKL.

The chain couples TRBV25-1 to TRBJ2-1, with D perhaps TRBD2 (6 bases). The germline V gene encodes CDR1 MGHDK and CDR2 SYGVNS. Trimming shortened V by 3 bases and J by 1 base, and 10 bases separated the two germline ends. The CDR3 sequence is 15 residues long. DNA of the CDR3: TGTGCCAGCAGTGAGTGGGGACTGTCCTACAATGAGCAGTTCTTC. Translated: CASSEWGLSYNEQFF.

This chain uses TRBV24-1 with TRBJ2-1; maybe TRBD2 (6 bases). Per germline, CDR1 KGHDR and CDR2 SFDVKD. The CDR3 spans 15 residues. Trimming left V 5 bases short and J 1 base short, with 11 bases between. The CDR3 region has the DNA TGTGCCACCAGTGCCACCGGGACTTCCTACAATGAGCAGTTCTTC. Amino acids: CATSATGTSYNEQFF.

The V gene is TRBV11-3, the J gene TRBJ2-3; 10 bases line up with TRBD2. The J segment lost 10 bases and the V segment lost 7 bases, leaving 5 bases of the junction unmatched. This CDR3 spans 12 amino acids. CDR1 SGHNT and CDR2 YENEEA come from the germline V gene. The CDR3 loop is CASTKTSGPQYF. CDR3 nucleotide sequence: TGTGCCAGCACCAAGACTAGCGGGCCGCAGTATTTT. The full variable domain, rest sourced from reference TRBV11-3 and TRBJ2-3, is EAGVVQSPRYKIIEKKQPVAFWCNPISGHNTLYWYLQNLGQGPELLIRYENEEAVDDSQLPKDRFSAERLKGVDSTLKIQPAELGDSAVYLCASTKTSGPQYFGPGTRLTVL.

This chain joins TRBV6-4 and TRBJ2-3; 7 nucleotides match TRBD1. The CDR3 consists of 15 residues. Germline V lookup: CDR1 MRHNA, CDR2 SNTAGT. With V trimmed by 10 bases and J by 2 bases, 12 bases remained unmatched. CDR3 region: CAIREIGTDTDTQYF. CDR3 bases: TGTGCCATCAGAGAGATAGGGACAGACACAGATACGCAGTATTTT.

This rearrangement joins TRBV5-5 to TRBJ1-2; 9 positions match TRBD1. The CDR3 is 15 residues long. CDR1 SGHKS and CDR2 YYEKEE come from the germline V gene (reference sequence). Losses at the gene ends were 4 bases for V and 1 base for J; bases not matched to a gene: 5. The CDR3, as DNA: TGTGCCAGCAGCCACCGACAGGGGGTTAACTATGGCTACACCTTC. Translation gives CASSHRQGVNYGYTF.

This clone was counted a single time. This chain connects TRBV20-1 to TRBJ1-1; tentative D call: TRBD1 (6 bases). CDR3 length equals 17 residues. V was pared by 3 bases and J by 3 bases, with 23 bases between. Germline V gene data show CDR1 as DFQATT and CDR2 as SNEGSKA (reference sequence). CDR3 loop: CSASYPQGGARYTEAFF. As DNA, the CDR3 is TGCAGTGCTAGTTACCCACAGGGTGGGGCGCGATACACTGAAGCTTTCTTT.

V gene TRBV5-5 combines with J gene TRBJ1-3, with D perhaps matching TRBD1 (5 bases). CDR3 size: 12 residues. The ends were cut back, 4 bases at V and 4 bases at J, with 6 bases in the middle. Looked up from germline, CDR1 is SGHKS and CDR2 is YYEKEE (reference sequence). The CDR3 region has the DNA TGTGCCAGCAGCCGGACAGGAAACACCATATATTTT. This encodes CASSRTGNTIYF.